This T cell receptor (beta chain) is from a study of breast tumors, draining lymph nodes, adjacent tissues. Study conclusions and caveats: Tumor repertoires ranked between lymph nodes and nontumor tissue in diversity, with V and J gene preferences.

Breast cancer patients provided tissue from their axillary draining lymph nodes. CDR3 length: 13 residues. Germline assignment: CDR1 SNHLY and CDR2 FYNNEI. This clonotype appeared once. Its matching antigen is unknown. MiXCR, applied by TCRdb to the multiplex PCR reads, yields one record per CDR3 protein. Among a few hundred thousand distinct CDR3 sequences listed, 30% to 35% were seen once. The chain couples TRBV2 to TRBJ2-3; a weak D match, TRBD1 (6 bases). Sequencing used axillary lymph node tissue. The receptor was derived from a female donor with breast cancer. Some clones in this sample may be carry-over from other donors' samples. The CDR3 DNA reads TGTGCTAGGGGAAGGGGGAGCACAGATACGCAGTATTTT. This gives the protein CARGRGSTDTQYF.